Listed here is a single T cell receptor beta chain. The sample originates from a study of blood T cell repertoires in COVID-19. Study summary: T cells, B-cell-depleted T cells, or PBMCs provided the cDNA or gDNA that served as material.

Clones were sequenced by immunoSEQ multiplex PCR, and TCRdb holds only the in-frame ones, with some missing. The sample lists over 600,000 clones, 90% occurring once. The V segment lost 4 bases and the J segment 5 bases; nucleotides outside the gene matches: 5. Per the germline V gene, CDR1 is MNHEY and CDR2 is SVGAGI. This CDR3 has 14 amino acids. V usage is TRBV6-5 and J usage is TRBJ1-2, with 9 bases that match TRBD1. Sequenced sample: peripheral blood. This clonotype was obtained from a woman younger than 35 with acute or convalescent COVID-19. The CDR3 region has the DNA TGTGCCAGCAGTTCCGAGACAGGGGGTTATGGCTACACCTTC. It translates to CASSSETGGYGYTF.